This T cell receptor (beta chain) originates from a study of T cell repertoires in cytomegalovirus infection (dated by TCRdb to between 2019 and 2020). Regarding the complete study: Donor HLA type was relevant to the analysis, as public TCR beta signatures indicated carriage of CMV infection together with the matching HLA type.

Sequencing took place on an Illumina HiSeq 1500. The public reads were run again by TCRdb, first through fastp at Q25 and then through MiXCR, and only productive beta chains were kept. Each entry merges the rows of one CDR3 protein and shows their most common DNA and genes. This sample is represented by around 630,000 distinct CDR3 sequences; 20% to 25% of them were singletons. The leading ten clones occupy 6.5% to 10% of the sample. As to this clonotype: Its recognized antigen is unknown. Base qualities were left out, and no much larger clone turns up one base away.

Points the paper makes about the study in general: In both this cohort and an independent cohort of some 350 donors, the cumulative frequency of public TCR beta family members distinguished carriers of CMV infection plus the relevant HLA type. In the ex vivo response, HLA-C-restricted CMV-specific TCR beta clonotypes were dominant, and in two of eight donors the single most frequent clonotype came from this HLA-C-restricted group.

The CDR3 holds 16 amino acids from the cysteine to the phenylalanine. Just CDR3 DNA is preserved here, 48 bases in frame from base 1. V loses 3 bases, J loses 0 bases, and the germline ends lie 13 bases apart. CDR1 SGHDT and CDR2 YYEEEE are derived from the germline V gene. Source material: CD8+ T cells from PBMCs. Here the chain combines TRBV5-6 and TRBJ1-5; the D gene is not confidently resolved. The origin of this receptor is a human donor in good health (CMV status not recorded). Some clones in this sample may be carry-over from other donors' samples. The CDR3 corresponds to CASSSRWRGSNQPQHF. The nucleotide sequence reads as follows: TGTGCCAGCAGCTCCCGGTGGCGAGGTAGCAATCAGCCCCAGCATTTT.